This entry is about one T cell receptor (beta chain). The antigen remains unidentified. Sequencing was performed with immunoSEQ multiplex PCR; in TCRdb, only in-frame clones are kept and a portion is missing. This sample has tens of thousands of clones, with over 70% found just once. The data belong to a study of a mutant IDH1 vaccine in newly diagnosed glioma. For the study at large: Most patients had received both radiotherapy and temozolomide, the prior options being radiotherapy, temozolomide, or both.

The CDR3 contains 14 residues. The germline gives CDR1 SEHNR, CDR2 FQNEAQ (reference sequence). V lost 4 bases, J lost 5 bases, and 2 bases stayed unmatched. Time point: week 23, last vaccination. One vaccine dose held 300 ug of mutant IDH1 20-mer peptide and came with topical imiquimod. Sample: PBMCs, taken from a glioma patient whose treatment included an IDH1 peptide vaccine. The chain recombines TRBV7-9 with TRBJ1-6, with 7 nucleotides matching TRBD1. The origin of this receptor is a woman aged 40 to 55 with glioma. Some clones in this sample may be carry-over from other donors' samples. The CDR3 is CASSSGQNNSPLHF. The CDR3 region has the DNA TGTGCCAGCAGCTCGGGACAGAATAATTCACCCCTCCACTTT.